The 10 T cell receptor beta chains listed next were all sequenced from one sample in a study of blood T cell repertoires in COVID-19. The data were produced by immunoSEQ multiplex PCR, yet TCRdb's version contains in-frame clones alone and is incomplete. This sample has around 70,000 clones, with 85% to 95% found just once. What was sequenced was peripheral blood. These receptors all come from a woman aged 55 to 70 with active COVID-19.

This clone was observed a single time. The chain carries TRBV11-2 and TRBJ1-1; D is possibly TRBD1 (6 bases). This CDR3 contains 18 residues. Trimming pared 1 base from V and 1 base from J, leaving 19 bases between. Germline loops: CDR1 SGHAT, CDR2 FQNNGV. This chain's CDR3 is CASSLVGSFLTGNTEAFF. CDR3 DNA sequence: TGTGCCAGCAGCTTAGTCGGTAGTTTCCTGACAGGGAACACTGAAGCTTTCTTT.

The V call is TRBV5-1, the J call TRBJ2-7; TRBD2 aligns across 10 bases. The germline CDR1 and CDR2 sequences are SGHRS and YFSETQ. This CDR3 is built from 15 residues. The V gene end was trimmed by 4 bases and the J gene end by 4 bases; junction bases not matched to a gene: 8. The CDR3, as DNA: TGCGCCAGCAGCCCGATAGCGGGAGGACCATACGAGCAGTACTTC. Its translation: CASSPIAGGPYEQYF.

The rearrangement links TRBV3-1 (or the pseudogene TRBV3-2) to TRBJ2-3; D may be TRBD2 (6 bases). This CDR3 contains 15 residues. Germline lookup yields CDR1 LGHDT and CDR2 YNNKEL (reference sequence). The germline V and J ends were trimmed by 5 bases and 3 bases, with 15 bases remaining between them. The CDR3 coding sequence is TGTGCCAGCAGCGCAAGCGGGCTGGGGACAGATACGCAGTATTTT. It translates to CASSASGLGTDTQYF.

The chain combines TRBV9 with TRBJ1-5; 12 positions agree with TRBD1. Germline-derived CDR1 and CDR2 are SGDLS and YYNGEE. Trimming cost V 3 bases and J 6 bases; bases outside gene matches: 4. CDR3 length: 15 residues. The CDR3, as DNA: TGTGCCAGCAGCGGTGGGACAGGGGGCGTTCAGCCCCAGCATTTT. Its translation: CASSGGTGGVQPQHF.

This clone was counted once. CDR3 sequence reads: CASSPGWGRTSKNIQYF. The DNA of the CDR3 is TGTGCCAGCAGCCCAGGATGGGGGAGGACTTCCAAAAACATTCAGTACTTC. The V call is TRBV5-4, the J call TRBJ2-4; perhaps TRBD2 as D (6 bases). The germline V gene has CDR1 SGHNT and CDR2 YYREEE (reference sequence). This CDR3 comprises 17 residues. Trimming left V 4 bases short and J 2 bases short, with 19 bases between.

The chain combines TRBV6-5 with TRBJ1-6; D gene uncertain. This CDR3 is built from 12 residues. CDR1 MNHEY and CDR2 SVGAGI come from the germline V gene. V was shortened by 7 bases and J by 3 bases, with 4 bases between the two germline ends. CDR3 nucleotide sequence: TGTGCCAGCATCGGCTATAATTCACCCCTCCACTTT. Encoded protein: CASIGYNSPLHF.

The chain is built from TRBV3-1 (or the pseudogene TRBV3-2) and TRBJ1-5; D is unclear. From germline, CDR1 is LGHDT and CDR2 YNNKEL (reference sequence). Trimming removed 0 bases at V and 6 bases at J, with 12 bases between. CDR3 length equals 15 residues. The CDR3 nucleotides are TGTGCCAGCAGCCAAGATCTGGCAGGAGGTCAGCCCCAGCATTTT. Translated: CASSQDLAGGQPQHF.

The genes are TRBV3-1 (or the pseudogene TRBV3-2) and TRBJ2-5; 12 positions match TRBD2. The length of the CDR3 is 19 residues. V shed 4 bases and J 6 bases; nucleotides not matched to a gene: 18. Germline CDR1 and CDR2: LGHDT and YNNKEL (reference sequence). The CDR3 coding sequence is TGTGCCAGCAGCCCTCAGACCCGGGGACTAGCGGGCCCCGGGCAGACCCAGTACTTC. Its translation: CASSPQTRGLAGPGQTQYF.

The chain combines TRBV12-3 or TRBV12-4 with TRBJ2-3; no clear D. With 3 bases removed from V and 6 bases from J, the gap between germline ends came to 7 bases. This CDR3 region has 12 residues. CDR3 loop: CASSFFPDTQYF. CDR3 DNA sequence: TGTGCCAGCAGTTTCTTCCCCGATACGCAGTATTTT.

The chain couples TRBV27 to TRBJ2-7; 14 bases agree with TRBD2. The CDR3 extends over 16 amino acids. Unmatched junction bases numbered 9, after V lost 5 bases and J lost 6 bases. The germline CDR1 and CDR2 sequences are MNHEY and SMNVEV (reference sequence). CDR3: CASSRRLAGGPGEQYF. CDR3 in DNA: TGTGCCAGCAGTCGCCGACTAGCGGGAGGGCCGGGCGAGCAGTACTTC.